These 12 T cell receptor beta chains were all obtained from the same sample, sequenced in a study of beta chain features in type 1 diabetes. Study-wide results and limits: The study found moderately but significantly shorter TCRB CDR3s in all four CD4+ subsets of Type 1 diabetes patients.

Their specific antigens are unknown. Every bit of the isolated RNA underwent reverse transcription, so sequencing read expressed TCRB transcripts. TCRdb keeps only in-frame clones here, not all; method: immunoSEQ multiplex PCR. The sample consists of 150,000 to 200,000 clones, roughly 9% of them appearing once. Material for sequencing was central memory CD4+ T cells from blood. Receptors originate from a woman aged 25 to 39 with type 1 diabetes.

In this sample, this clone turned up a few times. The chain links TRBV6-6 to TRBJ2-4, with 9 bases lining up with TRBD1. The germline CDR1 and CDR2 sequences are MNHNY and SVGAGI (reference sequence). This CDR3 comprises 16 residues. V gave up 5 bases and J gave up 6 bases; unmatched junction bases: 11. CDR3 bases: TGTGCCAGCAGTACCACACAGGGGGCGATAGGAAACATTCAGTACTTC. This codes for CASSTTQGAIGNIQYF.

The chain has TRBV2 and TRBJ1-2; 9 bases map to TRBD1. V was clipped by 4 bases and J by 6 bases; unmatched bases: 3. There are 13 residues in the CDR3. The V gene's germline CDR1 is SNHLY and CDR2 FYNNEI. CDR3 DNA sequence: TGTGCCAGCAGTGTACAGGGGGCGGATGGCTACACCTTC. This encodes CASSVQGADGYTF.

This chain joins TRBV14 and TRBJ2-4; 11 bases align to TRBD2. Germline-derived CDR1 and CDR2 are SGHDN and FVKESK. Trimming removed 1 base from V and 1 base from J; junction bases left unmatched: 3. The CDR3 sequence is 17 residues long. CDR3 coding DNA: TGTGCCAGCAGCCAAGGGCTAGCGGGAGGCGCCAAAAACATTCAGTACTTC. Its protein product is CASSQGLAGGAKNIQYF.

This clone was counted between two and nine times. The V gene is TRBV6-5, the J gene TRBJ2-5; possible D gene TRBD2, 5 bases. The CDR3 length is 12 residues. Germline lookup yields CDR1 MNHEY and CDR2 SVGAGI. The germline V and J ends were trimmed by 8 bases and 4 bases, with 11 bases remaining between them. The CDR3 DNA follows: TGTGCCAGCCGGGATGCGATAGAGACCCAGTACTTC. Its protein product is CASRDAIETQYF.

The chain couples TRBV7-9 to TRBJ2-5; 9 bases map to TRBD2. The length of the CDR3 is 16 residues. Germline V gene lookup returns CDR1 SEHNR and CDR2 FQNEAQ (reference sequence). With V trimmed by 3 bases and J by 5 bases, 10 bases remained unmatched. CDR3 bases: TGTGCCAGCAGCTTCTGGGCCCTAGCGGGACTGGAGACCCAGTACTTC. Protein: CASSFWALAGLETQYF.

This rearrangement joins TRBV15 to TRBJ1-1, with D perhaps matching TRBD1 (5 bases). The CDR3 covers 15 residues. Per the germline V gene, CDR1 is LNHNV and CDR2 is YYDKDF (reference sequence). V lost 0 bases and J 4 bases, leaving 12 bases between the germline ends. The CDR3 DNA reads TGTGCCACCAGCAGAGAGGACATCGGGGGCACTGAAGCTTTCTTT. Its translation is CATSREDIGGTEAFF.

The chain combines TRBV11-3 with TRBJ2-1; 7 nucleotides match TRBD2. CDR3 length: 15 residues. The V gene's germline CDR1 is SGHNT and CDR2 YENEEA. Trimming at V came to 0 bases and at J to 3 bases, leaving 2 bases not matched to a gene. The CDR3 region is CASSLDGGSYNEQFF. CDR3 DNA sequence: TGTGCCAGCAGCTTAGATGGCGGGAGCTACAATGAGCAGTTCTTC.

The CDR3 DNA is TGCAGCGTTGGGGTAGCGGGAATCCTCCAAGAGACCCAGTACTTC. Translating gives CSVGVAGILQETQYF. The chain combines TRBV29-1 with TRBJ2-5, with 8 bases that match TRBD2. CDR1 is SQVTM and CDR2 is ANQGSEA in the germline V gene. The CDR3 consists of 15 residues. With 4 bases clipped from V and 1 base from J, the junction kept 8 bases outside the gene matches. Drawing the rest from reference TRBV29-1 and TRBJ2-5, the complete variable domain is SAVISQKPSRDICQRGTSLTIQCQVDSQVTMMFWYRQQPGQSLTLIATANQGSEATYESGFVIDKFPISRPNLTFSTLTVSNMSPEDSSIYLCSVGVAGILQETQYFGPGTRLLVL.

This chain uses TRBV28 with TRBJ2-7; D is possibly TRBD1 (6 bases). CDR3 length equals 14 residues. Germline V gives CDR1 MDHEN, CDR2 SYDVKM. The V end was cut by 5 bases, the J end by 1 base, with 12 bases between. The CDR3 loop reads CASSRPGHSYEQYF. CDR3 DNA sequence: TGTGCCAGCAGTAGACCGGGACATTCCTACGAGCAGTACTTC.

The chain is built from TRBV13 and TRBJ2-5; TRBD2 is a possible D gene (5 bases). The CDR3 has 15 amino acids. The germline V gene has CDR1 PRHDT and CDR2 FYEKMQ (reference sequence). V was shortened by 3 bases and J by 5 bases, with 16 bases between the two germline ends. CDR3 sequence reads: CASSFWLGGGETQYF. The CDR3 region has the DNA TGTGCCAGCAGCTTTTGGCTAGGTGGAGGCGAGACCCAGTACTTC.

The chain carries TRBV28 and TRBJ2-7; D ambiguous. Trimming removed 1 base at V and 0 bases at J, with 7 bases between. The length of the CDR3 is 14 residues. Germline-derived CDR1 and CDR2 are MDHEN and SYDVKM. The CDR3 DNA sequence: TGTGCCAGCAGTTTATCCCAGGTCTCCTACGAGCAGTACTTC. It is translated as CASSLSQVSYEQYF. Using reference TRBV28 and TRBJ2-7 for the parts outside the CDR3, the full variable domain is DVKVTQSSRYLVKRTGEKVFLECVQDMDHENMFWYRQDPGLGLRLIYFSYDVKMKEKGDIPEGYSVSREKKERFSLILESASTNQTSMYLCASSLSQVSYEQYFGPGTRLTVT.

DNA for the CDR3: TGTGCCAGCACCCCGGGACAGGGTAACACCATATATTTT. Its protein product is CASTPGQGNTIYF. J is TRBJ1-3 and V is TRBV7-9; TRBD1 agrees at 9 bases. The CDR3 loop spans 13 amino acids. Trimming cost V 7 bases and J 7 bases; bases outside gene matches: 5. In germline, CDR1 is SEHNR, CDR2 FQNEAQ (reference sequence). The whole variable domain, remainder taken from reference TRBV7-9 and TRBJ1-3, is DTGVSQNPRHKITKRGQNVTFRCDPISEHNRLYWYRQTLGQGPEFLTYFQNEAQLEKSRLLSDRFSAERPKGSFSTLEIQRTEQGDSAMYLCASTPGQGNTIYFGEGSWLTVV.